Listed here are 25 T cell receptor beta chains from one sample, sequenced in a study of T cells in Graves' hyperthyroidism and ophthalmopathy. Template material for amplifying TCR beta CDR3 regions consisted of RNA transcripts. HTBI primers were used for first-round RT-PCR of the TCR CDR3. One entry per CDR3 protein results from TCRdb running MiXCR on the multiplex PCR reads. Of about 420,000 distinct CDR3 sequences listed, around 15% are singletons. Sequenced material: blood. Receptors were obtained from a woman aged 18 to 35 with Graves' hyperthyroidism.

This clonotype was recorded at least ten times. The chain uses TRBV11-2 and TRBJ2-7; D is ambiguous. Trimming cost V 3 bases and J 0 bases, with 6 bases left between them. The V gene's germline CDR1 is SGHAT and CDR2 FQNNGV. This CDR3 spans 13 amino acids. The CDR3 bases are TGTGCCAGCAGCTTTTCATCCTCCTACGAGCAGTACTTC. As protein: CASSFSSSYEQYF. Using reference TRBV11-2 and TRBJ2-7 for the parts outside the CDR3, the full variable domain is EAGVAQSPRYKIIEKRQSVAFWCNPISGHATLYWYQQILGQGPKLLIQFQNNGVVDDSQLPKDRFSAERLKGVDSTLKIQPAKLEDSAVYLCASSFSSSYEQYFGPGTRLTVT.

CDR3 nucleotide sequence: TGTGCCAGCAGCGCCGATAAAACGAGGGCTATGAACACTGAAGCTTTCTTT. This codes for CASSADKTRAMNTEAFF. The chain has TRBV9 and TRBJ1-1; D is unresolved. The V gene's germline CDR1 is SGDLS and CDR2 YYNGEE. V gave up 3 bases and J gave up 0 bases, with 18 bases separating them. The CDR3 runs 17 residues.

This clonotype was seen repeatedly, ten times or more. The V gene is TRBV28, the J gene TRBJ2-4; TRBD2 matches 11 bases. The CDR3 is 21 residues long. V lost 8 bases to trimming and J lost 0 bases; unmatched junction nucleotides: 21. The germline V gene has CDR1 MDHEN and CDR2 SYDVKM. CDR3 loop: CASGFWGGGSGRALAKNIQYF. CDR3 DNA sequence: TGTGCCAGCGGGTTTTGGGGGGGGGGTAGCGGGAGGGCCTTAGCCAAAAACATTCAGTACTTC.

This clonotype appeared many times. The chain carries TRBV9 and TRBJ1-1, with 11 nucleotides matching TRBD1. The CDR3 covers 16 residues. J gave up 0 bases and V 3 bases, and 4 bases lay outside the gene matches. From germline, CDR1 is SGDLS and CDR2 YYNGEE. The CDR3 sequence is CASSGGQGAMNTEAFF. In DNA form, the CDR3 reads TGTGCCAGCAGCGGAGGACAGGGGGCAATGAACACTGAAGCTTTCTTT.

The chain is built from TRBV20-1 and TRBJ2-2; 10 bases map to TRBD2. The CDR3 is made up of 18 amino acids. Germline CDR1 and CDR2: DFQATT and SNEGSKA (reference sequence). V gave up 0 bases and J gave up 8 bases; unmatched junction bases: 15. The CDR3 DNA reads TGCAGTGCTAGAGATCCTCGGCTAGCGGGAGTAGAATTGGGGGAGCTGTTTTTT. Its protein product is CSARDPRLAGVELGELFF.

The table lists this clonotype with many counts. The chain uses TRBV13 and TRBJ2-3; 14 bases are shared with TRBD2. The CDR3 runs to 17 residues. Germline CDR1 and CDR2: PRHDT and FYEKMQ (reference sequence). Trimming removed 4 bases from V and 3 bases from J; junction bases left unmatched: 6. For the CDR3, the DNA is TGTGCCAGCAGCTCCGGACTAGCGGGAGGTTCTACAGATACGCAGTATTTT. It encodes CASSSGLAGGSTDTQYF.

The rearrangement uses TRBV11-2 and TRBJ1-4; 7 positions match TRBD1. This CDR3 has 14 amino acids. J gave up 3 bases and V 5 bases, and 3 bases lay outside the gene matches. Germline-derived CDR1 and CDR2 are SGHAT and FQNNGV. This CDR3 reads CASSVGTANEKLFF. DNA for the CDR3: TGTGCCAGCAGCGTCGGGACAGCTAATGAAAAACTGTTTTTT.

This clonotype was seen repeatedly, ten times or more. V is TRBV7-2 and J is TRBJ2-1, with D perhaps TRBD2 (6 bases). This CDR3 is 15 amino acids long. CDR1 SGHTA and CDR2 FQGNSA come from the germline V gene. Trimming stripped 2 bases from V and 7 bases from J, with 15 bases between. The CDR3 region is CASSLPTGVGNEQFF. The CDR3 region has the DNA TGTGCCAGCAGCTTACCAACGGGAGTGGGTAATGAGCAGTTCTTC. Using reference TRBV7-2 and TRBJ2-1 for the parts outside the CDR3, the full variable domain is GAGVSQSPSNKVTEKGKDVELRCDPISGHTALYWYRQSLGQGLEFLIYFQGNSAPDKSGLPSDRFSAERTGGSVSTLTIQRTQQEDSAVYLCASSLPTGVGNEQFFGPGTRLTVL.

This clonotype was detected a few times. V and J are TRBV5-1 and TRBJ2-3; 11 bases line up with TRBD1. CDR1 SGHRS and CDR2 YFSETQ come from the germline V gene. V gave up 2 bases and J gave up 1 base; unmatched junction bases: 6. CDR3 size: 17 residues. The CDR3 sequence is CASSLSLGQGGTDTQYF. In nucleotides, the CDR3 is TGCGCCAGCAGCTTATCCCTGGGACAGGGGGGCACAGATACGCAGTATTTT.

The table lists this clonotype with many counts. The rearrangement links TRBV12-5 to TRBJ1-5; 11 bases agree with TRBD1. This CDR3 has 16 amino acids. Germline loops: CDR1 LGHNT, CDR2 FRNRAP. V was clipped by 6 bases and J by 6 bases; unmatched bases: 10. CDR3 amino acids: CASGLTGTGGIQPQHF. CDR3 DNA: TGTGCTAGTGGCCTTACCGGGACAGGGGGTATTCAGCCCCAGCATTTT. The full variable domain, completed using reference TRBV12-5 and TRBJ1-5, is DARVTQTPRHKVTEMGQEVTMRCQPILGHNTVFWYRQTMMQGLELLAYFRNRAPLDDSGMPKDRFSAEMPDATLATLKIQPSEPRDSAVYFCASGLTGTGGIQPQHFGDGTRLSIL.

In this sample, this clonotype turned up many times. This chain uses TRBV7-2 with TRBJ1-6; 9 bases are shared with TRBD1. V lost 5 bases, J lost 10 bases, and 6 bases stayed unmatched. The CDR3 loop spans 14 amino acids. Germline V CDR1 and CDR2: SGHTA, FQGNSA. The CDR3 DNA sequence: TGTGCCAGCAGCCCACGGGACAGGGCCTCACCCCTCCACTTT. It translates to CASSPRDRASPLHF.

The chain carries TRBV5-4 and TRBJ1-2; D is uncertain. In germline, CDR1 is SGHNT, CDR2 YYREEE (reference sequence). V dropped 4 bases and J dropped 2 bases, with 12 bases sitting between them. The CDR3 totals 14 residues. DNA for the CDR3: TGTGCCAGCAGCGACGGACCGAGAAACTATGGCTACACCTTC. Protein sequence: CASSDGPRNYGYTF.

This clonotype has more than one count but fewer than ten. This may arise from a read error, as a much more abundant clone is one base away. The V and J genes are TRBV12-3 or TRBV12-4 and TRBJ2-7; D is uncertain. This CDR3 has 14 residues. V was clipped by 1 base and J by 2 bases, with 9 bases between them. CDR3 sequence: CASSLVVAPYEQYF. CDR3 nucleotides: TGTGCCAGCAGTTTAGTGGTGGCGCCCTACGAGCAGTACTTC.

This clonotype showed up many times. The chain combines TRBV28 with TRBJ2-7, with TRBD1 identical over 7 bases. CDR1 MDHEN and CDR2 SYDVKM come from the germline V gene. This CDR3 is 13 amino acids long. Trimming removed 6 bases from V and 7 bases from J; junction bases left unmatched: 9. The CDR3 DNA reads TGTGCCAGCAGGACGACAGGGTTAGGGGAGCAGTACTTC. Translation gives CASRTTGLGEQYF.

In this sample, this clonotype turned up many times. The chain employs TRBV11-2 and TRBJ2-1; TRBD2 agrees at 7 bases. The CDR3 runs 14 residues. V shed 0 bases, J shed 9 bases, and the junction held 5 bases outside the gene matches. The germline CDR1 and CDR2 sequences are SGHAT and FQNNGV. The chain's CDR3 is CASSLELASGEQFF. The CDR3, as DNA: TGTGCCAGCAGCTTAGAACTAGCGTCTGGTGAGCAGTTCTTC.

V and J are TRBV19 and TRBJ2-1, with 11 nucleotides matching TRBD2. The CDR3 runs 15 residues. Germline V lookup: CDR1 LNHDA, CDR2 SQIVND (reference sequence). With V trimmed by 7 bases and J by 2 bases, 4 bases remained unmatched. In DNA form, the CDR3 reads TGTGCCAGTATCGATAGCGGGAGGGCCTACAATGAGCAGTTCTTC. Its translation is CASIDSGRAYNEQFF.

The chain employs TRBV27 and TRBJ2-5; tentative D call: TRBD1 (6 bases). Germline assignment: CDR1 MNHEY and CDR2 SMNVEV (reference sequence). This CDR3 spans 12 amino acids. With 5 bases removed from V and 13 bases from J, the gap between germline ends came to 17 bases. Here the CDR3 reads CASSPSGAPWYF. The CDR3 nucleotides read TGTGCCAGCAGTCCATCAGGGGCCCCTTGGTACTTC.

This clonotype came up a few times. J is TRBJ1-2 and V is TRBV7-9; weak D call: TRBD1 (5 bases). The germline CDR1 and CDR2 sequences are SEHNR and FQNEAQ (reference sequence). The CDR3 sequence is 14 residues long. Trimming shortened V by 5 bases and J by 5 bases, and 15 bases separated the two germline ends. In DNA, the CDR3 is TGTGCCAGCAGCCTACCCGACAGCGGTTATGGCTACACCTTC. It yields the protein CASSLPDSGYGYTF.

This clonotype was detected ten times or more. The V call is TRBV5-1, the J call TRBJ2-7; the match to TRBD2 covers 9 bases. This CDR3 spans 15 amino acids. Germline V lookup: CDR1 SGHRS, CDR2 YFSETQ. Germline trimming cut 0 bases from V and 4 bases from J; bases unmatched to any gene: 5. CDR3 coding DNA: TGCGCCAGCAGCTTGGTGGCGGGAGGGCCTTACGAGCAGTACTTC. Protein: CASSLVAGGPYEQYF. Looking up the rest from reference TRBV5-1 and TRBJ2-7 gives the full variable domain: KAGVTQTPRYLIKTRGQQVTLSCSPISGHRSVSWYQQTPGQGLQFLFEYFSETQRNKGNFPGRFSGRQFSNSRSEMNVSTLELGDSALYLCASSLVAGGPYEQYFGPGTRLTVT.

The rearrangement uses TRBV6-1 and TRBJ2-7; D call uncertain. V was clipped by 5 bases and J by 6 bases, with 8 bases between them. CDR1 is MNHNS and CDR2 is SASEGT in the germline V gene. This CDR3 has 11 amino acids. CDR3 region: CASSPPPEQYF. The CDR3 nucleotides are TGTGCCAGCAGTCCGCCCCCCGAGCAGTACTTC.

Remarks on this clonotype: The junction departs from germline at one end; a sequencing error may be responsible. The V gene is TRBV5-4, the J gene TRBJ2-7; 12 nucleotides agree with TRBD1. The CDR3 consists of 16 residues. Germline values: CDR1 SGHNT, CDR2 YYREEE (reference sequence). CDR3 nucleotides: TGCGCCAGCAGCCAAGCCGCCGGGACAGGGGGCTATGAGCAGTACTTC. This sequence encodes CASSQAAGTGGYEQYF.

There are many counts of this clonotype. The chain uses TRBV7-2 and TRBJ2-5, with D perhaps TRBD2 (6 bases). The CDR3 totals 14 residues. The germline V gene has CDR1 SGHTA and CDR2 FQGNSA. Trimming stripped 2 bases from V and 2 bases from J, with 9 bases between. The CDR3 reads CASSLTGEQETQYF. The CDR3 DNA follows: TGTGCCAGCAGCTTAACGGGAGAACAAGAGACCCAGTACTTC.

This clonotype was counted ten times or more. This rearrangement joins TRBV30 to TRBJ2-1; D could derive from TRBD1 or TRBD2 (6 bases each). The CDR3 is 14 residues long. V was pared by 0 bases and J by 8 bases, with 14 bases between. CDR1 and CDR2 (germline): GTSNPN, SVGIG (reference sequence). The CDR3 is CAWSVMRGVDEQFF. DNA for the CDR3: TGTGCCTGGAGTGTTATGAGGGGGGTTGATGAGCAGTTCTTC.

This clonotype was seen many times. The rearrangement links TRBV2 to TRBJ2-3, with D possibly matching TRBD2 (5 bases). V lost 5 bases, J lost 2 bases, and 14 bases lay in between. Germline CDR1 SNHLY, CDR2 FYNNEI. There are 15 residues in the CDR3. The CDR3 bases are TGTGCCAGCAGTTTGGACTCCCTCCCCACAGATACGCAGTATTTT. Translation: CASSLDSLPTDTQYF.

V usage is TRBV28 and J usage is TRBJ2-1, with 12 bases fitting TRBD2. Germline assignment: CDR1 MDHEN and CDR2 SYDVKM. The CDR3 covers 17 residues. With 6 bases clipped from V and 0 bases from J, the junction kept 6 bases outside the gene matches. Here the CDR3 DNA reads TGTGCCAGCAGCATCCCGGGACTAGCGGGCTCCTACAATGAGCAGTTCTTC. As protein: CASSIPGLAGSYNEQFF.